A single sample is the source of the 26 T cell receptor beta chains below, sequenced in a study of CD8+ T cells in alopecia areata. RNA extraction was followed by reverse transcription into cDNA, which acted as the sequencing template. The protocol was immunoSEQ multiplex PCR, while the TCRdb copy is restricted to in-frame clones and leaves out a portion. Found here are approximately 150,000 clones, roughly 60% of them singletons; the top ten hold under 5.5%. Sequenced material: CD4+ T cells sorted from blood. These receptors were obtained from a human donor in good health.

The chain carries TRBV25-1 and TRBJ2-3; 8 nucleotides line up with TRBD2. V gave up 4 bases and J gave up 4 bases; unmatched junction bases: 1. This CDR3 is built from 13 residues. The germline V gene encodes CDR1 MGHDK and CDR2 SYGVNS. The CDR3 DNA reads as TGTGCCAGCAGTGTGCGGGGGGCAGATACGCAGTATTTT. Translated, it gives CASSVRGADTQYF.

The chain links TRBV7-6 to TRBJ2-5, with D unresolved. The CDR3 has 13 amino acids. Germline V gene data show CDR1 as SGHVS and CDR2 as FNYEAQ. Trimming took off 6 bases at V and 5 bases at J, with 13 bases between the two ends. Here the CDR3 reads CASSPSAMETQYF. CDR3 coding DNA: TGTGCCAGCAGTCCCTCGGCAATGGAGACCCAGTACTTC.

The V gene is TRBV30, the J gene TRBJ2-5; 7 nucleotides match TRBD2. The CDR3 length is 14 residues. V gave up 2 bases and J gave up 6 bases; unmatched junction bases: 9. Germline loops: CDR1 GTSNPN, CDR2 SVGIG (reference sequence). The CDR3 DNA sequence: TGTGCCTGGAGTCCTCGGACTAGGCCCCAGACCCAGTACTTC. Encoded protein: CAWSPRTRPQTQYF.

This chain links TRBV5-6 with TRBJ2-7; 11 bases align to TRBD2. V gave up 4 bases and J gave up 2 bases; unmatched junction bases: 11. The CDR3 extends over 17 amino acids. Per germline, CDR1 SGHDT and CDR2 YYEEEE. In DNA, the CDR3 is TGTGCCAGCAGCCCCACATTAAGACTAGCGGGGACCTACGAGCAGTACTTC. The encoded protein is CASSPTLRLAGTYEQYF.

J is TRBJ1-1 and V is TRBV6-5; D remains ambiguous. The CDR3 loop spans 11 amino acids. Germline CDR1 and CDR2: MNHEY and SVGAGI. Trimming stripped 6 bases from V and 3 bases from J, with 5 bases between. The CDR3 region is CASREDTEAFF. The CDR3 DNA follows: TGTGCCAGCAGAGAGGACACTGAAGCTTTCTTT.

CDR3 bases: TGTGCCAGCATGAGGGGCACGCAGTATTTT. This codes for CASMRGTQYF. This sequence joins TRBV2 and TRBJ2-3, with D perhaps matching TRBD1 or TRBD2 (5 bases each). Germline CDR1 is SNHLY and CDR2 is FYNNEI. V lost 7 bases to trimming and J lost 9 bases, with 8 bases between them. The CDR3 has 10 residues. Full variable domain (missing parts from reference TRBV2 and TRBJ2-3): EPEVTQTPSHQVTQMGQEVILRCVPISNHLYFYWYRQILGQKVEFLVSFYNNEISEKSEIFDDQFSVERPDGSNFTLKIRSTKLEDSAMYFCASMRGTQYFGPGTRLTVL.

This clone turned up a few times. CDR3 sequence reads: CSVAVSVFTDTQYF. The DNA for the CDR3 is TGCAGCGTTGCTGTATCCGTATTCACAGATACGCAGTATTTT. V gene TRBV29-1 combines with J gene TRBJ2-3; D remains unclear. Trimming cost V 4 bases and J 2 bases, with 13 bases left between them. The length of the CDR3 is 14 residues. Germline CDR1 and CDR2: SQVTM and ANQGSEA.

About this clone: The sample carries other DNA sequences with the same CDR3. This chain links TRBV29-1 with TRBJ1-2; the D is unclear. The CDR3 is 11 residues long. CDR1 is SQVTM and CDR2 is ANQGSEA in the germline V gene. V was clipped by 6 bases and J by 2 bases, with 7 bases between them. The CDR3 nucleotides are TGCAGCGTCGCCCAAAACTATGGCTACACCTTC. Translation: CSVAQNYGYTF.

On this clone itself: A junction end diverges from the germline sequence, so it may reflect a read error. The gene calls are TRBV5-6 and TRBJ2-1; 10 positions agree with TRBD1. Germline V gene sequence: CDR1 SGHDT, CDR2 YYEEEE. The CDR3 loop spans 12 amino acids. CDR3 region: CASSFGGTGVVF. The CDR3 DNA is TGTGCCAGCAGCTTCGGTGGGACAGGGGTTGTCTTC.

The J gene is TRBJ2-3, the V gene TRBV29-1; no definite D call. V was trimmed by 8 bases and J by 2 bases, leaving 11 bases between them. CDR1 is SQVTM and CDR2 is ANQGSEA in the germline V gene. CDR3 length: 12 residues. CDR3 amino acids: CSPDGPTDTQYF. The CDR3 coding sequence is TGCAGCCCCGACGGCCCCACAGATACGCAGTATTTT.

This clone showed up just a few times. This chain uses TRBV18 with TRBJ2-5; D remains unclear. V was pared by 0 bases and J by 4 bases, with 18 bases between. Germline lookup yields CDR1 KGHSH and CDR2 LQKENI. The CDR3 is made up of 17 amino acids. The CDR3 protein is CASSPPIDGPRLETQYF. CDR3 DNA: TGTGCCAGCTCACCACCCATAGACGGCCCTCGCCTAGAGACCCAGTACTTC. The complete variable domain, with remaining parts taken from reference TRBV18 and TRBJ2-5, reads NAGVMQNPRHLVRRRGQEARLRCSPMKGHSHVYWYRQLPEEGLKFMVYLQKENIIDESGMPKERFSAEFPKEGPSILRIQQVVRGDSAAYFCASSPPIDGPRLETQYFGPGTRLLVL.

J is TRBJ1-2 and V is TRBV7-9, with 8 bases matching TRBD1. With 5 bases clipped from V and 5 bases from J, the junction kept 10 bases outside the gene matches. Germline CDR1 is SEHNR and CDR2 is FQNEAQ (reference sequence). The CDR3 has 15 amino acids. CDR3 bases: TGTGCCAGCAGCCCCGCCGGGACAGGACTATATGGCTACACCTTC. Translated: CASSPAGTGLYGYTF.

This sequence joins TRBV11-2 and TRBJ2-5; a possible D gene is TRBD2 (6 bases). The CDR3 sequence is 16 residues long. The V end was cut by 3 bases, the J end by 7 bases, with 21 bases between. Per germline, CDR1 SGHAT and CDR2 FQNNGV. CDR3 DNA sequence: TGTGCCAGCAGCTTCGAACTAGCCCAACCTCGAGGGACCCAGTACTTC. Amino acid sequence: CASSFELAQPRGTQYF.

This clone was seen more than once but under ten times. The chain combines TRBV29-1 with TRBJ2-2; 7 nucleotides line up with TRBD1. The V gene's germline CDR1 is SQVTM and CDR2 ANQGSEA. The length of the CDR3 is 13 residues. V gave up 6 bases and J gave up 0 bases; unmatched junction bases: 1. This chain's CDR3 is CSVQGTNTGELFF. The CDR3 nucleotides are TGCAGCGTACAGGGGACGAACACCGGGGAGCTGTTTTTT.

The chain joins TRBV5-6 to TRBJ2-5, with 10 bases identical to TRBD2. The CDR3 runs to 15 residues. The V segment lost 2 bases and the J segment 5 bases; nucleotides outside the gene matches: 6. Germline lookup yields CDR1 SGHDT and CDR2 YYEEEE. CDR3 loop: CASSLGLAVGETQYF. The CDR3 DNA reads as TGTGCCAGCAGCTTAGGACTAGCGGTTGGGGAGACCCAGTACTTC.

This clone was picked up a small number of times. V and J are TRBV7-9 and TRBJ2-3; D may correspond to TRBD1 or TRBD2 (6 bases each). Germline CDR1 reads SEHNR; CDR2 reads FQNEAQ (reference sequence). The CDR3 runs 12 residues. Trimming stripped 9 bases from V and 6 bases from J, with 13 bases between. The CDR3 DNA reads TGTGCCAGAGAGGAGGGGGGCGATACGCAGTATTTT. Translating it yields CAREEGGDTQYF.

A word on this clone: One end of the junction varies from germline; a read error may be responsible. This chain links TRBV2 with TRBJ2-7; no clear D. The CDR3 has 9 amino acids. The germline CDR1 and CDR2 sequences are SNHLY and FYNNEI. The DNA for the CDR3 is TGTGCCAGCGGTGACGAGCAGTACTTC. This gives the protein CASGDEQYF.

There are a few counts of this clone. J is TRBJ1-2 and V is TRBV5-6; no firm D call. CDR3 size: 13 residues. V lost 5 bases, J lost 2 bases, and 10 bases lay in between. Per the germline V gene, CDR1 is SGHDT and CDR2 is YYEEEE. The DNA for the CDR3 is TGTGCCAGCAGAACGACATCCAACTATGGCTACACCTTC. The encoded protein is CASRTTSNYGYTF.

The rearrangement links TRBV15 to TRBJ1-1; D is ambiguous. The CDR3 length is 11 residues. Germline V CDR1 and CDR2: LNHNV, YYDKDF (reference sequence). The V end lost 1 base, the J end lost 6 bases, and 3 bases lay between the germline ends. Written as DNA, the CDR3 is TGTGCCACCAGCAGAGCGTCTGAAGCTTTCTTT. The encoded protein is CATSRASEAFF. Combining the CDR3 with reference TRBV15 and TRBJ1-1 gives the whole variable domain DAMVIQNPRYQVTQFGKPVTLSCSQTLNHNVMYWYQQKSSQAPKLLFHYYDKDFNNEADTPDNFQSRRPNTSFCFLDIRSPGLGDTAMYLCATSRASEAFFGQGTRLTVV.

The chain employs TRBV5-6 and TRBJ2-7; 7 bases map to TRBD1. CDR3 length: 14 amino acids. The trim removed 5 bases at V and 3 bases at J, leaving 8 bases unmatched. The germline gives CDR1 SGHDT, CDR2 YYEEEE. The CDR3 bases are TGTGCCAGCAGTACTCCGGGACAGAACTACGAGCAGTACTTC. The encoded protein is CASSTPGQNYEQYF.

V usage is TRBV29-1 and J usage is TRBJ2-1; possibly TRBD1 for D (6 bases). CDR3 size: 13 residues. V was cut by 7 bases and J by 7 bases, with 17 bases left in between. Germline values: CDR1 SQVTM, CDR2 ANQGSEA. The CDR3 region has the DNA TGCAGCGCAACAGGGCGGCGGATGAATGAGCAGTTCTTC. Its protein is CSATGRRMNEQFF.

This rearrangement joins TRBV7-9 to TRBJ2-1; 8 nucleotides match TRBD2. Unmatched junction bases numbered 10, after V lost 5 bases and J lost 4 bases. Germline lookup yields CDR1 SEHNR and CDR2 FQNEAQ (reference sequence). The CDR3 totals 16 residues. The CDR3 region is CASSMTGSGRYNEQFF. DNA of the CDR3: TGTGCCAGCAGCATGACGGGGAGCGGGAGATACAATGAGCAGTTCTTC. The full variable domain, with the rest looked up from reference TRBV7-9 and TRBJ2-1, is DTGVSQNPRHKITKRGQNVTFRCDPISEHNRLYWYRQTLGQGPEFLTYFQNEAQLEKSRLLSDRFSAERPKGSFSTLEIQRTEQGDSAMYLCASSMTGSGRYNEQFFGPGTRLTVL.

The chain couples TRBV28 to TRBJ2-3, with D perhaps matching TRBD1 (6 bases). V lost 4 bases and J lost 0, with 8 bases in between. Germline CDR1 reads MDHEN; CDR2 reads SYDVKM. This CDR3 has 14 residues. The CDR3: CASSSGHSTDTQYF. As DNA, the CDR3 is TGTGCCAGCAGTTCGGGACATAGCACAGATACGCAGTATTTT.

The chain couples TRBV29-1 to TRBJ2-3; perhaps TRBD1 as D (5 bases). Trimming left V 7 bases short and J 6 bases short, with 14 bases between. Germline assignment: CDR1 SQVTM and CDR2 ANQGSEA. This CDR3 contains 12 residues. This CDR3 is CSAGDSPDTQYF. Here the CDR3 DNA reads TGCAGCGCCGGTGACAGCCCTGATACGCAGTATTTT.

This clone was observed a few times. The chain is built from TRBV6-6 and TRBJ1-2; D not certain. Germline-derived CDR1 and CDR2 are MNHNY and SVGAGI (reference sequence). V dropped 2 bases and J dropped 4 bases, with 11 bases sitting between them. The CDR3 is made up of 14 amino acids. In DNA, the CDR3 is TGTGCCAGCAGTTACGGGCTGGGGATCTATGGCTACACCTTC. Protein sequence: CASSYGLGIYGYTF.

The chain carries TRBV30 and TRBJ1-5, with 7 bases lining up with TRBD1. The CDR3 covers 15 residues. From germline, CDR1 is GTSNPN and CDR2 SVGIG (reference sequence). J lost 5 bases, V lost 1 base, and 8 bases had no gene match. CDR3 nucleotides: TGTGCCTGGAGTGCCCCAGGGGGGGTTTATCAGCCCCAGCATTTT. Its translation is CAWSAPGGVYQPQHF.